These 31 T cell receptor beta chains came from one sample sequenced in a study of cytomegalovirus exposure and HLA in healthy donors. Here immunoSEQ multiplex PCR was the method, and the copy in TCRdb shows in-frame clones only, minus some. The data show approximately 160,000 clones, with 84% seen just once and roughly 10% held by the top ten. What was sequenced was PBMCs. Receptors were obtained from a man younger than 45 in good health and CMV-seropositive.

The rearrangement links TRBV7-2 to TRBJ1-6; D is undetermined. The CDR3 length is 15 residues. V was clipped by 1 base and J by 6 bases, with 10 bases between them. In germline, CDR1 is SGHTA, CDR2 FQGNSA. In DNA form, the CDR3 reads TGTGCCAGCAGCTTAGAAGCAGGTCCTAATTCACCCCTCCACTTT. Protein product: CASSLEAGPNSPLHF.

The chain has TRBV5-6 and TRBJ2-2; 14 bases agree with TRBD2. V lost 3 bases to trimming and J lost 3 bases; unmatched junction nucleotides: 4. This CDR3 contains 17 residues. Per germline, CDR1 SGHDT and CDR2 YYEEEE. The CDR3 DNA follows: TGTGCCAGCAGCTCATCGACTAGCGGGGGGGACACCGGGGAGCTGTTTTTT. It specifies CASSSSTSGGDTGELFF.

This clone has just a few counts. V is TRBV7-6 and J is TRBJ1-1, with D tentatively TRBD1 (5 bases). V dropped 4 bases and J dropped 6 bases, with 12 bases sitting between them. This CDR3 has 13 amino acids. From germline, CDR1 is SGHVS and CDR2 FNYEAQ. The CDR3 reads CASSSRVSSEAFF. CDR3 DNA sequence: TGTGCCAGCAGCTCCAGGGTTTCCTCTGAAGCTTTCTTT.

To note about this clone: The sample has other DNA sequences that encode this CDR3 too. The V gene is TRBV7-2, the J gene TRBJ2-1; 14 nucleotides align to TRBD2. Germline V gene lookup returns CDR1 SGHTA and CDR2 FQGNSA. Trimming removed 1 base from V and 6 bases from J; junction bases left unmatched: 2. This CDR3 comprises 16 residues. DNA for the CDR3: TGTGCCAGCAGCTTAGGACTAGCGGGAGGGCCCAATGAGCAGTTCTTC. This sequence encodes CASSLGLAGGPNEQFF.

The rearrangement uses TRBV28 and TRBJ1-1; 7 nucleotides line up with TRBD1. The length of the CDR3 is 13 residues. From germline, CDR1 is MDHEN and CDR2 SYDVKM. The J segment lost 1 base and the V segment lost 6 bases, leaving 2 bases of the junction unmatched. Here the CDR3 reads CASRGQSNTEAFF. DNA of the CDR3: TGTGCCAGCAGGGGACAGTCGAACACTGAAGCTTTCTTT.

V usage is TRBV27 and J usage is TRBJ1-1, with 7 bases lining up with TRBD1. J lost 5 bases, V lost 5 bases, and 5 bases had no gene match. The CDR3 loop spans 13 amino acids. CDR1 and CDR2 (germline): MNHEY, SMNVEV (reference sequence). The CDR3 DNA reads as TGTGCCAGCAGTATCACAGGGGATACTGAAGCTTTCTTT. This translates into CASSITGDTEAFF.

The V and J genes are TRBV19 and TRBJ2-3; 12 bases are shared with TRBD1. J was trimmed by 5 bases and V by 0 bases; bases with no gene match: 9. The germline CDR1 and CDR2 sequences are LNHDA and SQIVND (reference sequence). The CDR3 is made up of 18 amino acids. The CDR3: CASSIESPGQGAIDTQYF. The CDR3 DNA follows: TGTGCCAGTAGTATAGAGTCCCCGGGACAGGGGGCTATAGATACGCAGTATTTT.

This clone was picked up a small number of times. This chain connects TRBV13 to TRBJ1-2; the match to TRBD1 covers 7 bases. Germline V gene data show CDR1 as PRHDT and CDR2 as FYEKMQ (reference sequence). CDR3 length: 16 amino acids. V dropped 4 bases and J dropped 5; count of bases not matched to a gene: 13. The CDR3 DNA sequence: TGTGCCAGCAGCTCCTGGACAGGCCGAGGAGGGTATGGCTACACCTTC. Residues: CASSSWTGRGGYGYTF.

This CDR3 is CASSTGRVGDEQFF. The CDR3 region has the DNA TGTGCCAGCAGTACAGGGAGGGTGGGCGATGAGCAGTTCTTC. The chain has TRBV6-4 and TRBJ2-1; a possible D gene is TRBD2 (7 bases). The CDR3 covers 14 residues. V gave up 5 bases and J gave up 8 bases, with 16 bases separating them. Per germline, CDR1 MRHNA and CDR2 SNTAGT.

This chain uses TRBV5-1 with TRBJ1-4; the D is unclear. The germline V and J ends were trimmed by 0 bases and 8 bases, with 14 bases remaining between them. In germline, CDR1 is SGHRS, CDR2 YFSETQ. The CDR3 has 15 residues. In DNA form, the CDR3 reads TGCGCCAGCAGCTTGGTGGGGAGGGTACGAGAAAAACTGTTTTTT. Translated, it gives CASSLVGRVREKLFF.

The chain has TRBV18 and TRBJ2-1; TRBD2 aligns across 13 bases. V lost 1 base, J lost 1 base, and 7 bases stayed unmatched. The CDR3 covers 19 residues. CDR1 and CDR2 from the germline V gene are KGHSH and LQKENI. CDR3 sequence (DNA): TGTGCCAGCTCACCACGGAATGTGACTAGCGGGAGGTCCTACAATGAGCAGTTCTTC. Translating it yields CASSPRNVTSGRSYNEQFF.

The chain links TRBV5-1 to TRBJ2-5; 8 bases are shared with TRBD2. CDR3 length: 14 amino acids. Germline assignment: CDR1 SGHRS and CDR2 YFSETQ. V lost 4 bases and J lost 4; bases outside the gene matches: 6. The CDR3 DNA follows: TGCGCCAGCAGCCCCCGGGGGGGCCTAGAGACCCAGTACTTC. Its translation: CASSPRGGLETQYF.

This clone was seen only once. The CDR3, as DNA: TGTGCCAGCAGCCAAAACAGGGGCTTAACCTACGAGCAGTACTTC. It is translated as CASSQNRGLTYEQYF. V and J are TRBV7-2 and TRBJ2-7; 7 positions agree with TRBD1. This CDR3 spans 15 amino acids. The V and J ends lost 5 bases and 2 bases, in that order; junction bases with no gene match: 9. Germline CDR1 and CDR2: SGHTA and FQGNSA. Full variable domain (outside the CDR3, taken from reference TRBV7-2 and TRBJ2-7): GAGVSQSPSNKVTEKGKDVELRCDPISGHTALYWYRQSLGQGLEFLIYFQGNSAPDKSGLPSDRFSAERTGGSVSTLTIQRTQQEDSAVYLCASSQNRGLTYEQYFGPGTRLTVT.

V is TRBV5-1 and J is TRBJ2-7, with 8 bases that match TRBD1. The trim removed 1 base at V and 3 bases at J, leaving 6 bases unmatched. Germline CDR1 and CDR2: SGHRS and YFSETQ. The CDR3 consists of 15 residues. This CDR3 is CASSLSPGQGYEQYF. CDR3 bases: TGCGCCAGCAGCTTGTCCCCAGGACAGGGCTACGAGCAGTACTTC.

The chain links TRBV29-1 to TRBJ1-2, with TRBD1 as a possible D gene (6 bases). V was pared by 2 bases and J by 5 bases, with 18 bases between. Germline loops: CDR1 SQVTM, CDR2 ANQGSEA. The CDR3 loop spans 15 amino acids. For the CDR3, the DNA is TGCAGCGTTGAAATTGAGGGGACACCAACTTATGGCTACACCTTC. The encoded protein is CSVEIEGTPTYGYTF.

Only one count was recorded for this clone. V is TRBV7-6 and J is TRBJ2-2; 15 bases are a match to TRBD2. The V gene end was trimmed by 4 bases and the J gene end by 2 bases; junction bases not matched to a gene: 2. The CDR3 runs to 17 residues. Germline CDR1 SGHVS, CDR2 FNYEAQ. DNA of the CDR3: TGTGCCAGCAGCTGGGGACTAGCGGGGGGTAACACCGGGGAGCTGTTTTTT. Residues: CASSWGLAGGNTGELFF.

The rearrangement uses TRBV4-1 and TRBJ1-5; D unclear. The CDR3 is 15 residues long. CDR1 is MGHRA and CDR2 is YSYEKL in the germline V gene. The V and J ends lost 2 bases and 2 bases respectively, with 10 bases between them. CDR3 sequence reads: CASSQREGGNQPQHF. The DNA for the CDR3 is TGCGCCAGCAGCCAACGGGAAGGAGGCAATCAGCCCCAGCATTTT.

The sample holds one count of this clone. The chain recombines TRBV27 with TRBJ2-1; TRBD2 might be the D (6 bases). Trimming shortened V by 3 bases and J by 0 bases, and 9 bases separated the two germline ends. The CDR3 is 15 amino acids. Germline assignment: CDR1 MNHEY and CDR2 SMNVEV (reference sequence). CDR3 sequence (DNA): TGTGCCAGCAGTTTGGAGGGCAGCTCCTACAATGAGCAGTTCTTC. Translating it yields CASSLEGSSYNEQFF.

The rearrangement links TRBV2 to TRBJ2-5; a weak D match, TRBD2 (6 bases). Per germline, CDR1 SNHLY and CDR2 FYNNEI. CDR3 size: 12 residues. Trimming stripped 10 bases from V and 7 bases from J, with 16 bases between. CDR3 residues: CATSPGEGTQYF. The CDR3 nucleotides read TGTGCCACCTCCCCGGGAGAGGGGACCCAGTACTTC.

The V and J genes are TRBV5-1 and TRBJ1-2, with 11 bases lining up with TRBD1. The V gene end was trimmed by 5 bases and the J gene end by 8 bases; junction bases not matched to a gene: 11. CDR1 and CDR2 (germline): SGHRS, YFSETQ. The CDR3 sequence is 15 residues long. The CDR3 DNA reads TGCGCCAGCAGGGGGACAGGGGGTATGGGTGACGGCTACACCTTC. Its translation is CASRGTGGMGDGYTF.

The table lists this clone with a few counts. The rearrangement links TRBV2 to TRBJ1-6, with 8 bases that match TRBD1. This CDR3 has 15 amino acids. V lost 5 bases and J lost 11; bases outside the gene matches: 11. From germline, CDR1 is SNHLY and CDR2 FYNNEI. CDR3 DNA: TGTGCCAGCAGTCTCCGGGACAGGATGAAGACACCCCTCCACTTT. It yields the protein CASSLRDRMKTPLHF.

This chain joins TRBV5-6 and TRBJ2-5; TRBD2 agrees at 8 bases. Germline CDR1 reads SGHDT; CDR2 reads YYEEEE. The V segment lost 2 bases and the J segment 5 bases; nucleotides outside the gene matches: 5. The CDR3 runs to 14 residues. CDR3 nucleotides: TGTGCCAGCAGCTTTAGCGGGGCCCGTGAGACCCAGTACTTC. Residues: CASSFSGARETQYF.

The chain is built from TRBV5-1 and TRBJ2-3; the match to TRBD2 covers 7 bases. Germline CDR1 is SGHRS and CDR2 is YFSETQ. The junction had 12 bases not matched to a gene; V was cut back by 5 bases and J by 3 bases. This CDR3 comprises 16 residues. In nucleotides, the CDR3 is TGCGCCAGCAGGTCAATTTCGCGGGAGTTTACAGATACGCAGTATTTT. This codes for CASRSISREFTDTQYF.

The rearrangement joins TRBV2 to TRBJ1-5; D possibly corresponds to TRBD1 (5 bases). Germline CDR1 is SNHLY and CDR2 is FYNNEI. The V and J ends lost 6 bases and 3 bases respectively, with 12 bases between them. CDR3 length: 14 residues. The CDR3 DNA is TGTGCCAGCAGGGGCCCAGGGTCCAATCAGCCCCAGCATTTT. Its protein product is CASRGPGSNQPQHF.

The rearrangement joins TRBV9 to TRBJ1-2; D gene ambiguous. The CDR3 runs 12 residues. V gave up 1 base and J gave up 4 bases, with 5 bases separating them. Germline CDR1 SGDLS, CDR2 YYNGEE. Here the CDR3 DNA reads TGTGCCAGCAGCGTAACGGGCTATGGCTACACCTTC. Its translation is CASSVTGYGYTF.

V gene TRBV5-1 combines with J gene TRBJ2-7; 7 bases are a match to TRBD1. The CDR3 consists of 14 residues. V was pared by 4 bases and J by 6 bases, with 10 bases of the junction left unmatched. Germline V gene lookup returns CDR1 SGHRS and CDR2 YFSETQ. CDR3 amino acids: CASSAGTAYSEQYF. The CDR3 bases are TGCGCCAGCAGCGCCGGGACAGCTTATAGCGAGCAGTACTTC.

The CDR3 region has the DNA TGTGCCACCTCGGACAGGAACTACGAGCAGTACTTC. Translation gives CATSDRNYEQYF. The chain couples TRBV19 to TRBJ2-7; 7 nucleotides line up with TRBD1. The junction had 6 bases not matched to a gene; V was cut back by 10 bases and J by 3 bases. The CDR3 is 12 residues long. CDR1 LNHDA and CDR2 SQIVND come from the germline V gene (reference sequence).

This clone occurred once. The J gene is TRBJ2-7, the V gene TRBV19; tentatively, D is TRBD1 (6 bases). The V gene lost 5 bases and the J gene lost 7 bases, with 12 bases spanning the gap. Germline V CDR1 and CDR2: LNHDA, SQIVND (reference sequence). The CDR3 is 12 amino acids. The chain's CDR3 is CASSVPQGEQYF. CDR3 DNA: TGTGCCAGTAGTGTCCCTCAGGGGGAGCAGTACTTC.

The V call is TRBV5-4, the J call TRBJ1-2; TRBD1 agrees at 7 bases. The CDR3 is 14 amino acids. In germline, CDR1 is SGHNT, CDR2 YYREEE (reference sequence). The junction had 6 bases not matched to a gene; V was cut back by 4 bases and J by 3 bases. CDR3 region: CASSKDRAYYGYTF. CDR3 bases: TGTGCCAGCAGCAAAGACAGGGCCTACTATGGCTACACCTTC. Using reference TRBV5-4 and TRBJ1-2 for the parts outside the CDR3, the full variable domain is ETGVTQSPTHLIKTRGQQVTLRCSSQSGHNTVSWYQQALGQGPQFIFQYYREEENGRGNFPPRFSGLQFPNYSSELNVNALELDDSALYLCASSKDRAYYGYTFGSGTRLTVV.

This clone was seen a handful of times. The V gene is TRBV19, the J gene TRBJ2-3; TRBD1 matches 7 bases. The germline V gene has CDR1 LNHDA and CDR2 SQIVND (reference sequence). V lost 4 bases to trimming and J lost 2 bases; unmatched junction nucleotides: 3. This CDR3 spans 14 amino acids. The CDR3 loop is CASSTGQDTDTQYF. Written as DNA, the CDR3 is TGTGCCAGTAGTACTGGACAGGACACAGATACGCAGTATTTT.

DNA of the CDR3: TGTGCCAGCAGTTACCAAGGGGTCACCTATAATTCACCCCTCCACTTT. Translating gives CASSYQGVTYNSPLHF. The V and J genes are TRBV6-6 and TRBJ1-6, with D maybe TRBD1 (5 bases). Germline-derived CDR1 and CDR2 are MNHNY and SVGAGI (reference sequence). The CDR3 extends over 16 amino acids. Trimming shortened V by 2 bases and J by 2 bases, and 10 bases separated the two germline ends.